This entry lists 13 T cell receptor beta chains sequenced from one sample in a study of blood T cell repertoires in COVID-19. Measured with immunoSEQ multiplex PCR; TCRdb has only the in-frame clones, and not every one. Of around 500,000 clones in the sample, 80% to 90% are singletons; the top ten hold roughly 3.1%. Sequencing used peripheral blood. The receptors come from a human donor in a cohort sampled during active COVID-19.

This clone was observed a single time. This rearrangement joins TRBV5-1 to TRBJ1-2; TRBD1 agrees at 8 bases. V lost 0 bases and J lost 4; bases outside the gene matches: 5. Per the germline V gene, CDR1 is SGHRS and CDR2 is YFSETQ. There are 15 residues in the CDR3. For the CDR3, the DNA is TGCGCCAGCAGCTTGGGACAGGGGATGGTCTATGGCTACACCTTC. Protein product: CASSLGQGMVYGYTF.

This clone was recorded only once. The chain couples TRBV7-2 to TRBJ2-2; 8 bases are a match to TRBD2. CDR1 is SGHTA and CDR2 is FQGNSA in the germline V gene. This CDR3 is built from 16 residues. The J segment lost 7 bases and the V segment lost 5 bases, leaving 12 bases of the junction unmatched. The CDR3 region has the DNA TGTGCCAGCAGCCTGTCAAGCGGGAGTGCGGTCGGGGAGCTGTTTTTT. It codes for CASSLSSGSAVGELFF.

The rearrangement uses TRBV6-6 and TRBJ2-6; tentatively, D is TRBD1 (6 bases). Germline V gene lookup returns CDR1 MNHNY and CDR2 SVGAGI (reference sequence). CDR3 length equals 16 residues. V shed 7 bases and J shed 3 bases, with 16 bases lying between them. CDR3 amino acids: CASTDPGAGGANVLTF. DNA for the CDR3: TGTGCCAGCACCGACCCAGGGGCAGGTGGGGCCAACGTCCTGACTTTC.

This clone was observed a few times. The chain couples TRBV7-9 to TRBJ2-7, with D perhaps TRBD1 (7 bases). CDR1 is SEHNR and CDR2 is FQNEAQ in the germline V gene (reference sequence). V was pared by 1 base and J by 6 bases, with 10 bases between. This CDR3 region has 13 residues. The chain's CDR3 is CASSLGQGGEQYF. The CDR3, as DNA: TGTGCCAGCAGCTTAGGTCAGGGGGGCGAGCAGTACTTC.

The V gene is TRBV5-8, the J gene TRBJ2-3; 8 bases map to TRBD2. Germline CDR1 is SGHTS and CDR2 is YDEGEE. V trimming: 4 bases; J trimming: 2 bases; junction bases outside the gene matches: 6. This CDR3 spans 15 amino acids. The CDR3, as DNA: TGTGCCAGCAGCCTTACTAGCGGAGACACAGATACGCAGTATTTT. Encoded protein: CASSLTSGDTDTQYF.

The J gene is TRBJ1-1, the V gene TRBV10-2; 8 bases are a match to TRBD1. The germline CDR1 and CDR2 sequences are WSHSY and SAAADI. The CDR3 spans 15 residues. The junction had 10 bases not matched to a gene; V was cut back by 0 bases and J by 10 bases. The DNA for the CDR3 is TGCGCCAGCAGTGAGTCAGACAGGGGTAAGGACGCAGCTTTCTTT. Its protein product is CASSESDRGKDAAFF.

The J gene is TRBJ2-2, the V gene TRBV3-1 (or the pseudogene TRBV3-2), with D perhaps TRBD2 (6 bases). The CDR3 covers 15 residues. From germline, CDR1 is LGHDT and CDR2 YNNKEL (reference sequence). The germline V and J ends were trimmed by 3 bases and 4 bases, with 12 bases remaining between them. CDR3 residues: CASSHDPSATGELFF. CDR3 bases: TGTGCCAGCAGCCACGATCCTAGCGCCACCGGGGAGCTGTTTTTT.

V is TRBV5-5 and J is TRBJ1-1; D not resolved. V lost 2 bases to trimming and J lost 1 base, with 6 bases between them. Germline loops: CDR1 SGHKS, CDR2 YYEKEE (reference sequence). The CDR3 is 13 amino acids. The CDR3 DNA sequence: TGTGCCAGCAGCTTCTCAGAGAACACTGAAGCTTTCTTT. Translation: CASSFSENTEAFF.

The CDR3 here is CASSLRQGLNEKLFF. The CDR3 nucleotides are TGTGCCAGCAGCTTACGACAGGGCCTTAATGAAAAACTGTTTTTT. J is TRBJ1-4 and V is TRBV7-2; 7 nucleotides match TRBD1. With 2 bases clipped from V and 4 bases from J, the junction kept 4 bases outside the gene matches. The CDR3 covers 15 residues. Germline V lookup: CDR1 SGHTA, CDR2 FQGNSA.

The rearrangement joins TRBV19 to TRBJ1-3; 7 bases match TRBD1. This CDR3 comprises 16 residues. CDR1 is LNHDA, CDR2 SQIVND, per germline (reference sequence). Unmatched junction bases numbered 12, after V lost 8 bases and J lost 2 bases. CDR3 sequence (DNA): TGTGCCAGTTATCACCGGGACAGCACTCCTGGAAACACCATATATTTT. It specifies CASYHRDSTPGNTIYF.

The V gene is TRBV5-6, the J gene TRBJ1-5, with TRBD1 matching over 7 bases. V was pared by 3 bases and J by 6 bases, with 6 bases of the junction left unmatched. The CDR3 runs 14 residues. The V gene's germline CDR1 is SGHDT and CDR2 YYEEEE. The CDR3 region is CASSSSQGVQPQHF. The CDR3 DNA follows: TGTGCCAGCAGCTCCTCGCAGGGGGTTCAGCCCCAGCATTTT.

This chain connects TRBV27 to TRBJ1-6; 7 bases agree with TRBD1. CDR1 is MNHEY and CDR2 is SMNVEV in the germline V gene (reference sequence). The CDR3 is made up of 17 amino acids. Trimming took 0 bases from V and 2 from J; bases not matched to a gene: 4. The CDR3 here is CASSLSGRGTYNSPLHF. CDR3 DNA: TGTGCCAGCAGTTTATCTGGCAGGGGGACCTATAATTCACCCCTCCACTTT.

This chain's CDR3 is CATSRDEGGEQYF. CDR3 DNA: TGTGCCACCAGCAGAGATGAGGGGGGGGAGCAGTACTTC. The V and J genes are TRBV15 and TRBJ2-7, with D perhaps TRBD2 (7 bases). The CDR3 loop spans 13 amino acids. Trimming pared 0 bases from V and 7 bases from J, leaving 10 bases between. Looked up from germline, CDR1 is LNHNV and CDR2 is YYDKDF (reference sequence).